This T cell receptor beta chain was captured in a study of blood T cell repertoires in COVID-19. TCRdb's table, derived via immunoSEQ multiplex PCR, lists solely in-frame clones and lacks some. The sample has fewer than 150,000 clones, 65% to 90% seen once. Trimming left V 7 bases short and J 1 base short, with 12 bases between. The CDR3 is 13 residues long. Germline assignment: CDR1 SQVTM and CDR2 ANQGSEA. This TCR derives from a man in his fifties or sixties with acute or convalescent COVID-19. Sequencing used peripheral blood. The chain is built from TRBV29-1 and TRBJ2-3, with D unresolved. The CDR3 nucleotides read TGCAGCGCCGAACTCCAGGGCACAGATACGCAGTATTTT. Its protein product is CSAELQGTDTQYF.